This entry lists 28 T cell receptor beta chains sequenced from one sample in a study of post-analysis software for immune sequencing data. Overall study results and limits: Five TRBV segments occurring more often in patients than controls included TRBV5-6, TRBV5-1 and TRBV20-1.

Prepared TCR beta cDNA libraries contained unique molecular identifiers. Each CDR3 protein is one row after TCRdb ran MiXCR on the PCR reads. Here the sample spans about 150,000 distinct CDR3 sequences, 30% being singletons. Their antigens remain unidentified. The specimen was blood. The source of these receptors is a girl aged 5-17 years with multiple sclerosis.

Notes on this clonotype: This may come from a read error, since a much larger clone is one base off. This chain joins TRBV12-3 or TRBV12-4 and TRBJ1-5, with D unresolved. The CDR3 extends over 13 amino acids. For the CDR3, the DNA is TGTGCCGGCAGTTTTGAGTTCGATCAGCCCCAGCATTTT. It translates to CAGSFEFDQPQHF.

The sample holds a few counts of this clonotype. The chain recombines TRBV6-1 with TRBJ1-4; possible D gene TRBD1, 5 bases. CDR3 length: 20 residues. V lost 7 bases to trimming and J lost 8 bases, with 35 bases between them. CDR1 MNHNS and CDR2 SASEGT come from the germline V gene. CDR3 amino acids: CASNFYNWPGGSFFGEKLFF. In DNA, the CDR3 is TGTGCCAGCAACTTTTACAATTGGCCCGGGGGGTCTTTTTTTGGCGAAAAACTGTTTTTT.

A single count supports this clonotype. This could be a read error, since a much larger clone is one nucleotide away. The V gene is TRBV11-1, the J gene TRBJ2-5; 12 bases map to TRBD2. Germline V gene sequence: CDR1 SGHAT, CDR2 FQDESV (reference sequence). This CDR3 has 17 amino acids. Germline trimming cut 4 bases from V and 11 bases from J; bases unmatched to any gene: 17. CDR3 DNA sequence: TGTGCCAGCAGCTCCCGACTAGCGGGAGCGTATAACAATGAGCAGTACTTC. Residues: CASSSRLAGAYNNEQYF.

On this clonotype itself: Germline and junction disagree at one end, which may indicate a read error. The genes are TRBV3-1 and TRBJ2-1; 15 positions match TRBD2. Germline V gives CDR1 LGHDT, CDR2 YNNKEL (reference sequence). This CDR3 contains 15 residues. CDR3 DNA sequence: TGTGCCGGCAGCCCCGGGACTAGCGGGAGGAATGAGCAGTTCTTC. The encoded protein is CAGSPGTSGRNEQFF.

The chain recombines TRBV2 with TRBJ2-3; D gene unclear. The CDR3 consists of 12 residues. The germline gives CDR1 SNHLY, CDR2 FYNNEI. V dropped 7 bases and J dropped 11 bases, with 16 bases sitting between them. CDR3 region: CASTETSWGQYF. CDR3 nucleotides: TGTGCCAGCACCGAGACCAGTTGGGGGCAGTATTTT.

This clonotype was detected ten times or more. The chain is built from TRBV6-5 and TRBJ1-6, with TRBD1 matching 7 bases. Looked up from germline, CDR1 is MNHEY and CDR2 is SVGAGI. The CDR3 is 15 amino acids. With V trimmed by 6 bases and J by 9 bases, 11 bases remained unmatched. CDR3 bases: TGTGCCAGCAGCCTCGGACAGGAGCGTAGTTCACCCCTCCACTTT. This gives the protein CASSLGQERSSPLHF.

This clonotype is medium-sized. The genes are TRBV29-1 and TRBJ2-1, with 8 bases lining up with TRBD2. With 4 bases clipped from V and 7 bases from J, the junction kept 9 bases outside the gene matches. This CDR3 is 14 amino acids long. Germline V gene data show CDR1 as SQVTM and CDR2 as ANQGSEA. CDR3 region: CSVVTSGSGNEQFF. CDR3 DNA: TGCAGCGTTGTAACTAGCGGATCGGGGAATGAGCAGTTCTTC.

About this clonotype itself: This clone may be a read error of a much larger clone one base away. V is TRBV28 and J is TRBJ2-1; TRBD2 might be the D (5 bases). The CDR3 extends over 15 amino acids. V lost 4 bases and J 12 bases, leaving 22 bases between the germline ends. Germline CDR1 is MDHEN and CDR2 is SYDVKM. CDR3 nucleotides: TGTGCCAGCAGTTCCCCCGGGAAGCTAGGCGATGGGCAGTTCTTC. Amino acid sequence: CASSSPGKLGDGQFF.

Worth noting for this clonotype: It may be a read error: a sequence one base away is much more abundant. The CDR3 end shows no conserved phenylalanine or tryptophan, and so a read error is likely. The rearrangement links TRBV12-3 or TRBV12-4 to TRBJ2-3, with TRBD2 matching over 13 bases. The V segment lost 6 bases and the J segment 8 bases; nucleotides outside the gene matches: 8. The CDR3 spans 15 residues. The CDR3 DNA is TGTGCCAGCAGGCAAAGGACTAGCGGGAGTGGTACGCAGTATATT. Its protein product is CASRQRTSGSGTQYI.

This clonotype appeared many times. The chain is built from TRBV7-9 and TRBJ2-7; D is possibly TRBD1 (6 bases). The V and J ends lost 5 bases and 7 bases respectively, with 9 bases between them. This CDR3 region has 11 residues. Per germline, CDR1 SEHNR and CDR2 FQNEAQ (reference sequence). The CDR3 loop reads CASSQTGEQYF. The CDR3, as DNA: TGTGCCAGCAGCCAAACAGGGGAGCAGTACTTC.

Turning to this clonotype: A clone one base away is much larger, so this may be a read error. The V gene is TRBV24-1, the J gene TRBJ2-5; D uncertain. There are 12 residues in the CDR3. Trimming left V 0 bases short and J 7 bases short, with 5 bases between. Looked up from germline, CDR1 is KGHDR and CDR2 is SFDVKD. In nucleotides, the CDR3 is TGTGCCACCAGTGATTTGGTCGGGACCCAGTACTTC. Its translation is CATSDLVGTQYF.

There are many counts of this clonotype. The V call is TRBV27, the J call TRBJ2-5; D not resolved. From germline, CDR1 is MNHEY and CDR2 SMNVEV (reference sequence). V dropped 2 bases and J dropped 5 bases, with 12 bases sitting between them. CDR3 length: 14 residues. This CDR3 reads CASSLMVGRETQYF. The CDR3 DNA is TGTGCCAGCAGTTTAATGGTAGGGCGTGAGACCCAGTACTTC.

This clonotype was counted many times. The chain carries TRBV10-3 and TRBJ1-5; 10 bases match TRBD1. V was pared by 5 bases and J by 7 bases, with 8 bases of the junction left unmatched. Germline values: CDR1 ENHRY, CDR2 SYGVKD. The CDR3 totals 15 residues. CDR3 DNA sequence: TGTGCCATCAGTCCTTCTGGGACAGGGGACCAGCCCCAGCATTTT. It codes for CAISPSGTGDQPQHF.

The genes are TRBV20-1 and TRBJ2-5; TRBD2 matches at 11 bases. Trimming took 1 base from V and 0 from J; bases not matched to a gene: 13. The length of the CDR3 is 19 residues. Germline V CDR1 and CDR2: DFQATT, SNEGSKA (reference sequence). The CDR3 nucleotides read TGCAGTGCTAGAGCCCCTATGCGATTAGCGGGGGGGGACCAAGAGACCCAGTACTTC. Protein: CSARAPMRLAGGDQETQYF.

This clonotype has more than one count but fewer than ten. V is TRBV5-1 and J is TRBJ1-1, with D maybe TRBD1 (6 bases). This CDR3 is 15 amino acids long. Germline CDR1 is SGHRS and CDR2 is YFSETQ. The V end lost 2 bases, the J end lost 3 bases, and 14 bases lay between the germline ends. The CDR3 bases are TGCGCCAGCAGCTTAGCGGGGGCGGGGGACACTGAAGCTTTCTTT. It codes for CASSLAGAGDTEAFF.

In regard to this clonotype: This may come from a read error, since a much larger clone is one base off. The V gene is TRBV7-7, the J gene TRBJ2-7; 7 nucleotides line up with TRBD2. The CDR3 has 13 residues. The germline gives CDR1 SSHAT, CDR2 FNYEAQ (reference sequence). CDR3 sequence: CASGRLGLETRYF. The CDR3 DNA reads TGTGCTAGCGGGCGACTAGGATTAGAGACCCGGTACTTC.

This clonotype was picked up a small number of times. This chain connects TRBV5-1 to TRBJ1-4; 7 bases map to TRBD1. The germline V gene encodes CDR1 SGHRS and CDR2 YFSETQ. J gave up 4 bases and V 1 base, and 1 base lay outside the gene matches. The CDR3 consists of 14 residues. The CDR3 here is CASSLNRGNEKLFF. CDR3 bases: TGCGCCAGCAGCTTGAACAGGGGTAATGAAAAACTGTTTTTT. Together with reference TRBV5-1 and TRBJ1-4, the CDR3 gives the full variable domain: KAGVTQTPRYLIKTRGQQVTLSCSPISGHRSVSWYQQTPGQGLQFLFEYFSETQRNKGNFPGRFSGRQFSNSRSEMNVSTLELGDSALYLCASSLNRGNEKLFFGSGTQLSVL.

The chain recombines TRBV7-6 with TRBJ2-3; 12 bases are a match to TRBD2. This CDR3 spans 18 amino acids. Trimming cost V 5 bases and J 3 bases; bases outside gene matches: 12. Germline loops: CDR1 SGHVS, CDR2 FNYEAQ. CDR3 protein: CASSPRGAGLAGTDTQYF. CDR3 DNA: TGTGCCAGCAGCCCAAGGGGCGCAGGACTAGCGGGGACAGATACGCAGTATTTT.

As concerns this clonotype: This may arise from a read error, as a much more abundant clone is one base away. The J gene is TRBJ2-1, the V gene TRBV12-3 or TRBV12-4, with TRBD1 as a possible D gene (5 bases). CDR3 length equals 14 residues. The V gene lost 7 bases and the J gene lost 6 bases, with 16 bases spanning the gap. The CDR3 sequence: CASTQVLFVNEQFF. As DNA, the CDR3 is TGTGCCAGCACACAGGTCTTGTTCGTCAATGAGCAGTTCTTC.

This clonotype was counted many times. V gene TRBV15 combines with J gene TRBJ2-5, with D perhaps being TRBD1 or TRBD2 (5 bases each). V was shortened by 0 bases and J by 5 bases, with 7 bases between the two germline ends. The CDR3 runs 13 residues. Germline-derived CDR1 and CDR2 are LNHNV and YYDKDF (reference sequence). The CDR3 region has the DNA TGTGCCACCAGCAGAGAGGGACGGGAGACCCAGTACTTC. Translating gives CATSREGRETQYF.

This sequence joins TRBV7-9 and TRBJ2-1, with 10 bases matching TRBD1. The CDR3 length is 16 residues. The V gene end was trimmed by 5 bases and the J gene end by 14 bases; junction bases not matched to a gene: 18. CDR1 and CDR2 (germline): SEHNR, FQNEAQ (reference sequence). The CDR3 nucleotides read TGTGCCAGCAGCATCTCCGCCTTACACACGGGACAGGGGAAGTTCTTC. Encoded protein: CASSISALHTGQGKFF. Full variable domain (rest looked up from reference TRBV7-9 and TRBJ2-1): DTGVSQNPRHKITKRGQNVTFRCDPISEHNRLYWYRQTLGQGPEFLTYFQNEAQLEKSRLLSDRFSAERPKGSFSTLEIQRTEQGDSAMYLCASSISALHTGQGKFFGPGTRLTVL.

Many counts were recorded for this clonotype. The chain couples TRBV25-1 to TRBJ2-7; maybe TRBD1 (6 bases). The V and J ends lost 4 bases and 0 bases respectively, with 13 bases between them. This CDR3 contains 15 residues. Germline V gene sequence: CDR1 MGHDK, CDR2 SYGVNS. In DNA, the CDR3 is TGTGCCAGCAGTGTAGATGACAGGAGCTCCTACGAGCAGTACTTC. Its translation: CASSVDDRSSYEQYF.

A word on this clonotype: A much larger clone is a single base away; this may be a read error. No conserved phenylalanine or tryptophan ends this CDR3, so it is likely a read error. The chain recombines TRBV27 with TRBJ2-7; TRBD2 is a possible D gene (5 bases). This CDR3 has 14 residues. Germline V gene lookup returns CDR1 MNHEY and CDR2 SMNVEV (reference sequence). V was pared by 4 bases and J by 7 bases, with 17 bases between. Here the CDR3 reads CASSSWRTAGEQYL. CDR3 nucleotides: TGTGCCAGCAGTTCGTGGAGAACGGCGGGTGAGCAGTACTTA.

This clonotype was detected ten times or more. The rearrangement links TRBV29-1 to TRBJ2-1, with D possibly matching TRBD2 (6 bases). V lost 3 bases and J lost 9, with 21 bases in between. The CDR3 spans 15 residues. Germline-derived CDR1 and CDR2 are SQVTM and ANQGSEA. For the CDR3, the DNA is TGCAGCGTTGACGATGGGGGGTCAGGGTACGGTGAGCAGTTCTTC. Residues: CSVDDGGSGYGEQFF.

This clonotype appeared a few times. The chain is built from TRBV7-2 and TRBJ2-1, with D perhaps being TRBD1 or TRBD2 (5 bases each). Trimming cost V 3 bases and J 4 bases, with 22 bases left between them. The CDR3 consists of 18 residues. CDR1 SGHTA and CDR2 FQGNSA come from the germline V gene. Here the CDR3 DNA reads TGTGCCAGCAGCTTGGGACGGGCCTTCCTAAAATTTTACAATGAGCAGTTCTTC. Its translation is CASSLGRAFLKFYNEQFF.

V is TRBV24-1 and J is TRBJ2-5; no definite D call. Trimming cost V 3 bases and J 5 bases, with 9 bases left between them. CDR1 is KGHDR, CDR2 SFDVKD, per germline. The CDR3 consists of 13 residues. The CDR3 DNA reads TGTGCCACCAGTGATCGGTCCGGGGAGACCCAGTACTTC. This codes for CATSDRSGETQYF.

This clonotype was counted between two and nine times. The genes are TRBV30 and TRBJ1-1, with D unclear. V dropped 0 bases and J dropped 5 bases, with 13 bases sitting between them. CDR1 GTSNPN and CDR2 SVGIG come from the germline V gene (reference sequence). The CDR3 consists of 14 residues. CDR3: CAWSVIGGRTEAFF. CDR3 nucleotides: TGTGCCTGGAGTGTAATCGGTGGGCGGACTGAAGCTTTCTTT.

The chain links TRBV12-3 or TRBV12-4 to TRBJ2-7; TRBD2 matches 10 bases. TRBJ2-5 explains the end of the DNA better; the J call may be wrong. The CDR3 has 19 residues. In DNA, the CDR3 is TGTGCCAGCAGTTTATTCGTCCGGGGTTTAGCGGGGGGTCAAGAGACCCAGTACTTC. Protein sequence: CASSLFVRGLAGGQETQYF.